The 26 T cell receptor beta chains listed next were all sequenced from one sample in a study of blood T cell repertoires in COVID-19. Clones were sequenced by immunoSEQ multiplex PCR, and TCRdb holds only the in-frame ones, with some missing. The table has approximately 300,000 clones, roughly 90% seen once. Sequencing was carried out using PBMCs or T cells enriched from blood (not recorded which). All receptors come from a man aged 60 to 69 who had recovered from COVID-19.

CDR3 sequence: CASSQRYRQTTDTQYF. The CDR3 nucleotides read TGTGCCAGCAGCCAACGCTATCGACAGACCACAGATACGCAGTATTTT. The chain uses TRBV14 and TRBJ2-3; TRBD1 is a possible D gene (5 bases). The CDR3 sequence is 16 residues long. Trimming cost V 2 bases and J 2 bases, with 14 bases left between them. In germline, CDR1 is SGHDN, CDR2 FVKESK.

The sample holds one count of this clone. The CDR3 spells CASSLPQGGPQHF. CDR3 bases: TGCGCCAGCAGCCTTCCCCAAGGGGGGCCCCAGCATTTT. V and J are TRBV4-1 and TRBJ1-5; TRBD1 is a possible D gene (6 bases). There are 13 residues in the CDR3. V lost 4 bases to trimming and J lost 9 bases, with 13 bases between them. CDR1 and CDR2 (germline): MGHRA, YSYEKL.

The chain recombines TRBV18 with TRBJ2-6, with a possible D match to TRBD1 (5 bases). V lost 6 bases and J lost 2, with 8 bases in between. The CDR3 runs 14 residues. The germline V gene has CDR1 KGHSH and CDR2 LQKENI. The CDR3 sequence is CASSQGPGANVLTF. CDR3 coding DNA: TGTGCCAGCTCGCAGGGTCCTGGGGCCAACGTCCTGACTTTC.

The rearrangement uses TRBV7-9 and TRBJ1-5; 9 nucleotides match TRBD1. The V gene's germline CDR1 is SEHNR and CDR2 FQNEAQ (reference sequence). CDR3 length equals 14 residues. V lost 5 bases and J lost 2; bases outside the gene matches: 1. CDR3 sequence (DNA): TGTGCCAGCAGCCGACAGGGGGGCAATCAGCCCCAGCATTTT. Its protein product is CASSRQGGNQPQHF.

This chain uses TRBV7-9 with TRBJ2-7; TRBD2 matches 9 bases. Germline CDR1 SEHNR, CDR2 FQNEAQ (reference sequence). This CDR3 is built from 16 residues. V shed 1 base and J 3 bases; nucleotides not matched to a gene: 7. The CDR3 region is CASSLDGRGGSYEQYF. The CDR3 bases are TGTGCCAGCAGCTTAGATGGGCGGGGGGGCAGCTACGAGCAGTACTTC.

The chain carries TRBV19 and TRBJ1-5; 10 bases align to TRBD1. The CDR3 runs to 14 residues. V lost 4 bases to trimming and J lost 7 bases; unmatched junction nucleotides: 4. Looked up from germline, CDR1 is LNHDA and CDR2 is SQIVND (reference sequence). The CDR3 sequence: CASSRQGAYQPQHF. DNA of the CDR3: TGTGCCAGTAGTAGACAGGGGGCTTACCAGCCCCAGCATTTT.

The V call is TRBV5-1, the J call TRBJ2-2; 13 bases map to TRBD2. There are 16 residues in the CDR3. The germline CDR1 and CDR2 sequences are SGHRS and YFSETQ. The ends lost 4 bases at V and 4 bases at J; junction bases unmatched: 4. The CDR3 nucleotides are TGCGCCAGCAGCGCTGGACTAGCGGGAGTCACCGGGGAGCTGTTTTTT. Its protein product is CASSAGLAGVTGELFF.

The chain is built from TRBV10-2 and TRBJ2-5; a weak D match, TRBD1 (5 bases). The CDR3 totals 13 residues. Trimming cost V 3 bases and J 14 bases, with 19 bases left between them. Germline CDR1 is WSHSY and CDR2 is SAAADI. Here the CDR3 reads CASSETGPPSPYF. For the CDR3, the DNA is TGCGCCAGCAGTGAAACAGGCCCACCGAGCCCCTACTTC.

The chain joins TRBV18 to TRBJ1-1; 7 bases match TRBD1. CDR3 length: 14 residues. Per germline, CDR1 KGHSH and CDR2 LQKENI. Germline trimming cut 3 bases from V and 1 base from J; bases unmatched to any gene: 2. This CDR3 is CASSPSGGNTEAFF. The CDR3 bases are TGTGCCAGCTCACCGTCAGGGGGGAACACTGAAGCTTTCTTT.

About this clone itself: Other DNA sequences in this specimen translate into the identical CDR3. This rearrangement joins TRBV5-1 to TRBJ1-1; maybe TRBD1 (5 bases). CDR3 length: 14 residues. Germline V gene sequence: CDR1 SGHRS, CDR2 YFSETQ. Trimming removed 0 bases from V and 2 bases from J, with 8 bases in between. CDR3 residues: CASSLAQGNTEAFF. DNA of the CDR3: TGCGCCAGCAGCTTGGCCCAGGGTAACACTGAAGCTTTCTTT.

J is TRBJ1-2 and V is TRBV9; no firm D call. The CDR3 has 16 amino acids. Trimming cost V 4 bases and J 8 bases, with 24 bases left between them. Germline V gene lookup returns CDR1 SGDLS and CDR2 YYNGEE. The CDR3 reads CASSPNSRGGPSGYTF. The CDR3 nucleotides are TGTGCCAGCAGCCCAAATTCCCGGGGAGGACCCTCCGGCTACACCTTC.

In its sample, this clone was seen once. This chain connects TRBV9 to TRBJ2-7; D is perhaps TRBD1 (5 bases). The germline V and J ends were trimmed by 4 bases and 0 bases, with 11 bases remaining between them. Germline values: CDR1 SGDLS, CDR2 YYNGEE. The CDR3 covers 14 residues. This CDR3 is CASSPTESSYEQYF. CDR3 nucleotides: TGTGCCAGCAGCCCGACAGAGTCCTCCTACGAGCAGTACTTC.

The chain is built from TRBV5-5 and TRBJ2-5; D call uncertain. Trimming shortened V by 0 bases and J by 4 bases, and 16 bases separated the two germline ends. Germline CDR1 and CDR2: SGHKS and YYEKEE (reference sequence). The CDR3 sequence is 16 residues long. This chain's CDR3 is CASSLAVTLPGETQYF. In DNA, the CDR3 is TGTGCCAGCAGCTTGGCGGTCACCCTCCCGGGAGAGACCCAGTACTTC. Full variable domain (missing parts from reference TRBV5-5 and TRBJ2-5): DAGVTQSPTHLIKTRGQQVTLRCSPISGHKSVSWYQQVLGQGPQFIFQYYEKEERGRGNFPDRFSARQFPNYSSELNVNALLLGDSALYLCASSLAVTLPGETQYFGPGTRLLVL.

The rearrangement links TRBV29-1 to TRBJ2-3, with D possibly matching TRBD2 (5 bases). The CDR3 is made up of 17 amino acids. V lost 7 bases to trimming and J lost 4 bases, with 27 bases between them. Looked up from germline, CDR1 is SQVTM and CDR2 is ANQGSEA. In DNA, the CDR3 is TGCAGCGGGGAGTCGAGAGCGGATGTAAGGAGCCCAGATACGCAGTATTTT. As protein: CSGESRADVRSPDTQYF.

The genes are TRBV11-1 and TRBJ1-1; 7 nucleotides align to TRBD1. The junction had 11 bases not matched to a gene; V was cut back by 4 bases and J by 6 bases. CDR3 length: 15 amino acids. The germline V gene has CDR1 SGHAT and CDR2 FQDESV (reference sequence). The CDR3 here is CASSWRQGASAEAFF. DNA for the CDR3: TGTGCCAGCAGCTGGAGACAGGGTGCTTCCGCTGAAGCTTTCTTT.

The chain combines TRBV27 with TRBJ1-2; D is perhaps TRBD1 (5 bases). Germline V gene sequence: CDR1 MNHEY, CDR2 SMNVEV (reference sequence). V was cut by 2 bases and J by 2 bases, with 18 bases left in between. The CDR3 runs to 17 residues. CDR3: CASSLKIAAGHNYGYTF. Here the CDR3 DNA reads TGTGCCAGCAGTTTAAAGATTGCGGCAGGACACAACTATGGCTACACCTTC.

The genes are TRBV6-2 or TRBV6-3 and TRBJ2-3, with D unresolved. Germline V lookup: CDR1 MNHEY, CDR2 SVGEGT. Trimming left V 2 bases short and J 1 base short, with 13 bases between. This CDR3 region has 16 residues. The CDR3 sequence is CASSYRRDIGTDTQYF. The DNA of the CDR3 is TGTGCCAGCAGTTACCGCCGCGATATCGGCACAGATACGCAGTATTTT.

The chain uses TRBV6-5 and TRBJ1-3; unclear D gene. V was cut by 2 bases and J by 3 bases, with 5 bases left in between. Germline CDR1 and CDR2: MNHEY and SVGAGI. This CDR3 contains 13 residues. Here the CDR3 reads CASSYSFGNTIYF. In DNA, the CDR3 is TGTGCCAGCAGTTACAGCTTTGGAAACACCATATATTTT.

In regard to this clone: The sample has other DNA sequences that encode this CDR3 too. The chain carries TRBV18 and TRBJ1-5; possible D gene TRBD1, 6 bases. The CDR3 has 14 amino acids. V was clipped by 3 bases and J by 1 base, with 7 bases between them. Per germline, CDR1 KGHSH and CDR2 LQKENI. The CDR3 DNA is TGTGCCAGCTCACCCGGACAGAGCAATCAGCCCCAGCATTTT. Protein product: CASSPGQSNQPQHF.

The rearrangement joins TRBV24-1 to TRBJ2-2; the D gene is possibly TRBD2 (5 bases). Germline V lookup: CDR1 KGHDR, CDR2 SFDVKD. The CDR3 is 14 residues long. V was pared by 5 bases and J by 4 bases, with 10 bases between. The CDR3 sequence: CATSGGLGTGELFF. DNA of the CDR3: TGTGCCACCAGTGGAGGGCTTGGCACCGGGGAGCTGTTTTTT.

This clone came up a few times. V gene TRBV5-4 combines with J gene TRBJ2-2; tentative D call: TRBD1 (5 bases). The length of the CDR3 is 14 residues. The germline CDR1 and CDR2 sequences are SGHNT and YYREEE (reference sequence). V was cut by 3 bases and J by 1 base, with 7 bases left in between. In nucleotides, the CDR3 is TGTGCCAGCAGCTCCGACAGGAACACCGGGGAGCTGTTTTTT. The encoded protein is CASSSDRNTGELFF.

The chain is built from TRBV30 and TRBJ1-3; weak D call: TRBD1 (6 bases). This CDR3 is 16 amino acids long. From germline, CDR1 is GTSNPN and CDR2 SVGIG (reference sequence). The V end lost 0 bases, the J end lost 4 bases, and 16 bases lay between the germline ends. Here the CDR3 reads CAWSVGPGTRGNTIYF. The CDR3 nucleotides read TGTGCCTGGAGTGTAGGCCCCGGGACAAGAGGAAACACCATATATTTT.

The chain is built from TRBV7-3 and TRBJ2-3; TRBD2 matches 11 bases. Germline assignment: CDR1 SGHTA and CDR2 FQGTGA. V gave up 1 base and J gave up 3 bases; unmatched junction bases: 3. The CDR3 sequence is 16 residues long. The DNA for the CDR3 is TGTGCCAGCAGCTTAATAGTAGCGGGAGGGACAGATACGCAGTATTTT. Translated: CASSLIVAGGTDTQYF.

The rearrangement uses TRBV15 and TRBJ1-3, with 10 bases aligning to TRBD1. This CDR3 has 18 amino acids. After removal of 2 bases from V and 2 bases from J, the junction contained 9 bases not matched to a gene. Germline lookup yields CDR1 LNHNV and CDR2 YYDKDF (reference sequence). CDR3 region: CATSRLETGGLTGNTIYF. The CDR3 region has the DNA TGTGCCACCAGCAGACTTGAGACAGGGGGCTTAACTGGAAACACCATATATTTT.

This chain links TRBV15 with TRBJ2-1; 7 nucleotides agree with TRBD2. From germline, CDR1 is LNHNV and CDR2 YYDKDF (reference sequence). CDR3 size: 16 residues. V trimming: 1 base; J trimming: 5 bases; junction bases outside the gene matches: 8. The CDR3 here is CATSRGRLADNNEQFF. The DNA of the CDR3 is TGTGCCACCAGCAGAGGTCGCCTAGCGGACAACAATGAGCAGTTCTTC.

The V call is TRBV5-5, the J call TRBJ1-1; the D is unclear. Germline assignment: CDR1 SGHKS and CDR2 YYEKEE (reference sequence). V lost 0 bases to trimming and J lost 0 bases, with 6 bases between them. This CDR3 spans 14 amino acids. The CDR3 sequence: CASSLGTVNTEAFF. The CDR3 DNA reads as TGTGCCAGCAGCTTGGGAACAGTGAACACTGAAGCTTTCTTT.